This T cell receptor (beta chain) was identified in a study of human T cells and chemical hapten exposure. Background on the study: Small discrepancies in pooled library volume mainly accounted for the varying TCR yields per sample.

The authors' processing: A per-sample median of 95,638 TCRs was observed, with a range of roughly 20,000 to 750,000. TCRdb passed the RACE reads through MiXCR, listing each CDR3 protein once. The V and J calls shown here were made by TCRdb, not taken from the authors' results. The sample gives around 99,000 distinct CDR3 sequences, about an eighth of which show up once; 2.1% is in the top ten. Study-level points and caveats: The number of TCRs over 1 in 1000 frequency stayed unchanged after DPC. The immune response of these alopecia patients might not match healthy individuals'.

This clonotype was detected a few times. The antigen is undetermined. The CDR3 has 15 residues. The ends were cut back, 8 bases at V and 0 bases at J, with 11 bases in the middle. Germline loops: CDR1 LNHDA, CDR2 SQIVND (reference sequence). Indicated time point: patch test 1, 2 weeks after DPC sensitization. Stated treatment: therapeutic diphenylcyclopropenone sensitization with weekly scalp DPC. The receptor was isolated from a woman aged 40 to 49 with alopecia areata. Some clones in this sample may be carry-over from other donors' samples. The material sequenced was whole blood, taken in connection with sensitization to the hapten diphenylcyclopropenone (DPC). V usage is TRBV19 and J usage is TRBJ2-6; no definite D call. The CDR3 DNA sequence: TGTGCCAGTTCGCTCTTTAGCTCTGGGGCCAACGTCCTGACTTTC. Its protein is CASSLFSSGANVLTF.